These 31 T cell receptor beta chains came from one sample sequenced in a study of cytomegalovirus exposure and HLA in healthy donors. In the PCR, 60 Vbeta and 13 Jbeta primers were used. Sequencing used immunoSEQ multiplex PCR; TCRdb keeps in-frame clones, though not all of them. The repertoire consists of about 130,000 clones, with around 70% occurring once and the leading ten covering 2.1%. The sample was PBMCs. Receptor source: a woman aged 35 to 49 in good health and CMV-seropositive.

This chain joins TRBV5-6 and TRBJ2-4; D may be TRBD2 (6 bases). The CDR3 has 14 amino acids. CDR1 and CDR2 from the germline V gene are SGHDT and YYEEEE. The V end was cut by 2 bases, the J end by 3 bases, with 9 bases between. The CDR3 here is CASSFGRDKNIQYF. The CDR3 coding sequence is TGTGCCAGCAGCTTTGGGCGGGACAAAAACATTCAGTACTTC.

This clone has a handful of counts. This chain links TRBV29-1 with TRBJ2-1, with D maybe TRBD2 (6 bases). The CDR3 is 13 amino acids. With 6 bases removed from V and 3 bases from J, the gap between germline ends came to 12 bases. Per the germline V gene, CDR1 is SQVTM and CDR2 is ANQGSEA. CDR3 region: CSVPGRGYNEQFF. Written as DNA, the CDR3 is TGCAGCGTCCCTGGGCGGGGCTACAATGAGCAGTTCTTC.

This sequence joins TRBV28 and TRBJ1-5, with TRBD1 identical over 7 bases. V dropped 6 bases and J dropped 3; count of bases not matched to a gene: 8. Germline values: CDR1 MDHEN, CDR2 SYDVKM. The CDR3 spans 15 residues. The DNA of the CDR3 is TGTGCCAGCAGACCCGAAGGGACAGCCAATCAGCCCCAGCATTTT. It yields the protein CASRPEGTANQPQHF.

The chain combines TRBV5-1 with TRBJ2-3, with 10 bases identical to TRBD2. Germline trimming cut 4 bases from V and 6 bases from J; bases unmatched to any gene: 11. The CDR3 loop spans 16 amino acids. CDR1 is SGHRS and CDR2 is YFSETQ in the germline V gene. CDR3: CASSKWIAGGADTQYF. Here the CDR3 DNA reads TGCGCCAGCAGCAAATGGATAGCGGGGGGTGCCGATACGCAGTATTTT.

This clone came up once. The J gene is TRBJ2-7, the V gene TRBV19; the D gene is possibly TRBD2 (5 bases). The CDR3 sequence is 13 residues long. Trimming shortened V by 5 bases and J by 12 bases, and 20 bases separated the two germline ends. Germline loops: CDR1 LNHDA, CDR2 SQIVND (reference sequence). The CDR3 bases are TGTGCCAGTAGTCTAACGTCGGGGAACCCACCGTACTTC. Amino acid sequence: CASSLTSGNPPYF.

The chain recombines TRBV18 with TRBJ2-2, with 10 positions matching TRBD2. V shed 3 bases and J 3 bases; nucleotides not matched to a gene: 13. Germline loops: CDR1 KGHSH, CDR2 LQKENI. The CDR3 spans 19 residues. Here the CDR3 reads CASSPPRSGRASDTGELFF. For the CDR3, the DNA is TGTGCCAGCTCACCCCCCAGGAGCGGGAGGGCCTCGGACACCGGGGAGCTGTTTTTT.

Within the sample, this clone is medium-sized. The DNA for the CDR3 is TGTGCCAGCAGTTCAGGACAGGGGCACACTGAAGCTTTCTTT. Protein: CASSSGQGHTEAFF. The V and J genes are TRBV6-1 and TRBJ1-1; 9 bases agree with TRBD1. V lost 5 bases to trimming and J lost 3 bases; unmatched junction nucleotides: 4. The CDR3 loop spans 14 amino acids. Germline V gene sequence: CDR1 MNHNS, CDR2 SASEGT.

The J gene is TRBJ2-3, the V gene TRBV7-2; TRBD1 matches 10 bases. V shed 5 bases, J shed 5 bases, and the junction held 7 bases outside the gene matches. Germline V gene sequence: CDR1 SGHTA, CDR2 FQGNSA. The length of the CDR3 is 15 residues. The chain's CDR3 is CASSPRQGAGDTQYF. The CDR3 DNA sequence: TGTGCCAGCAGCCCCCGACAGGGGGCTGGAGATACGCAGTATTTT.

This clone was seen a handful of times. The gene calls are TRBV27 and TRBJ1-2; TRBD1 matches at 9 bases. The V gene's germline CDR1 is MNHEY and CDR2 SMNVEV (reference sequence). The V segment lost 5 bases and the J segment 7 bases; nucleotides outside the gene matches: 5. The CDR3 has 13 residues. The CDR3 reads CASSPGTGCGYTF. The CDR3 region has the DNA TGTGCCAGCAGTCCTGGGACAGGGTGTGGCTACACCTTC.

The V gene is TRBV15, the J gene TRBJ2-2, with TRBD1 matching 8 bases. The CDR3 loop spans 17 amino acids. Germline CDR1 and CDR2: LNHNV and YYDKDF (reference sequence). Trimming at V came to 1 base and at J to 9 bases, leaving 13 bases not matched to a gene. CDR3 nucleotides: TGTGCCACCAGCAGAGCCAGGACAGGGAGTCCGATCCGGGAGCTGTTTTTT. Protein: CATSRARTGSPIRELFF.

This chain's CDR3 is CASSEGQGSGTQYF. The CDR3, as DNA: TGTGCCAGCAGTGAGGGGCAGGGGTCAGGGACCCAGTACTTC. The chain recombines TRBV2 with TRBJ2-5; D may be TRBD1 (6 bases). Germline-derived CDR1 and CDR2 are SNHLY and FYNNEI. V lost 3 bases, J lost 7 bases, and 15 bases lay in between. The length of the CDR3 is 14 residues.

Of note for this clone: The junction does not match germline at one end; this may be a read error. V gene TRBV7-9 combines with J gene TRBJ2-5, with D possibly matching TRBD2 (6 bases). This CDR3 is 15 amino acids long. CDR1 is SEHNR, CDR2 FQNEAQ, per germline (reference sequence). The CDR3 loop reads CSSSLAASDQETQYF. CDR3 DNA: TGTTCCAGCAGCTTAGCGGCTAGCGATCAAGAGACCCAGTACTTC.

The chain has TRBV7-8 and TRBJ2-3; 9 nucleotides match TRBD2. Germline V gene lookup returns CDR1 SGHVS and CDR2 FQNEAQ. CDR3 length: 14 amino acids. The trim removed 5 bases at V and 4 bases at J, leaving 4 bases unmatched. The CDR3 DNA follows: TGTGCCAGCAGCCCTTGGACTAGCGCAGATACGCAGTATTTT. Translation gives CASSPWTSADTQYF.

This chain joins TRBV5-4 and TRBJ2-5, with 7 positions matching TRBD2. The J call may be incorrect, as the DNA end agrees better with TRBJ2-7. This CDR3 comprises 14 residues. CDR1 SGHNT and CDR2 YYREEE come from the germline V gene (reference sequence). The CDR3: CASSLRGDSYEQYF. CDR3 sequence (DNA): TGTGCCAGCAGCTTGCGGGGGGACTCCTACGAGCAGTACTTC.

The chain is built from TRBV28 and TRBJ2-3; D is possibly TRBD2 (5 bases). V shed 3 bases and J shed 6 bases, with 16 bases lying between them. The germline gives CDR1 MDHEN, CDR2 SYDVKM. This CDR3 region has 15 residues. CDR3 in DNA: TGTGCCAGCAGTTTCGCCCTTACTGTAGCGGATACGCAGTATTTT. As protein: CASSFALTVADTQYF.

The V gene is TRBV5-1, the J gene TRBJ1-5, with 7 bases identical to TRBD1. CDR1 SGHRS and CDR2 YFSETQ come from the germline V gene. J lost 1 base, V lost 1 base, and 2 bases had no gene match. This CDR3 region has 15 residues. CDR3 nucleotides: TGCGCCAGCAGCTTGTCAGGGGGAAGCAATCAGCCCCAGCATTTT. It specifies CASSLSGGSNQPQHF.

This chain uses TRBV18 with TRBJ1-3; TRBD1 is a possible D gene (6 bases). From germline, CDR1 is KGHSH and CDR2 LQKENI. Between the trimmed V and J ends, which lost 1 base and 0 bases, there was a span of 10 bases. There are 16 residues in the CDR3. CDR3 nucleotides: TGTGCCAGCTCACCACAAGACAGGAGCTCTGGAAACACCATATATTTT. Amino acid sequence: CASSPQDRSSGNTIYF.

This chain uses TRBV7-2 with TRBJ2-6; 8 nucleotides match TRBD1. There are 14 residues in the CDR3. Germline V gene sequence: CDR1 SGHTA, CDR2 FQGNSA. V lost 3 bases and J lost 8; bases outside the gene matches: 3. CDR3 DNA: TGTGCCAGCAGCTTGGACAGGGCTACCAACGTCCTGACTTTC. Protein product: CASSLDRATNVLTF.

The chain carries TRBV6-1 and TRBJ1-1; TRBD1 matches at 7 bases. The length of the CDR3 is 14 residues. Germline assignment: CDR1 MNHNS and CDR2 SASEGT. Losses at the gene ends were 0 bases for V and 10 bases for J; bases not matched to a gene: 8. DNA of the CDR3: TGTGCCAGCAGTGAAGCGACCAGGGGGGCACGAGCTTTCTTT. This gives the protein CASSEATRGARAFF.

This chain uses TRBV19 with TRBJ1-1, with D perhaps matching TRBD1 (5 bases). Per the germline V gene, CDR1 is LNHDA and CDR2 is SQIVND (reference sequence). There are 13 residues in the CDR3. V shed 8 bases and J shed 1 base, with 11 bases lying between them. CDR3 protein: CASSPRGNTEAFF. CDR3 in DNA: TGTGCCAGTTCCCCAAGGGGGAACACTGAAGCTTTCTTT.

The chain joins TRBV28 to TRBJ1-1, with D maybe TRBD1 (5 bases). The CDR3 has 14 amino acids. CDR1 MDHEN and CDR2 SYDVKM come from the germline V gene. Between the trimmed V and J ends, which lost 7 bases and 4 bases, there was a span of 16 bases. The CDR3 is CASTPPGGGTEAFF. DNA of the CDR3: TGTGCCAGCACCCCTCCGGGGGGTGGCACTGAAGCTTTCTTT.

The V gene is TRBV27, the J gene TRBJ1-3; D might be TRBD1 (5 bases). Looked up from germline, CDR1 is MNHEY and CDR2 is SMNVEV (reference sequence). V shed 7 bases and J shed 4 bases, with 14 bases lying between them. This CDR3 is 14 amino acids long. DNA of the CDR3: TGTGCCAGCAAACCAGGGTCCTCGGGAAACACCATATATTTT. Protein product: CASKPGSSGNTIYF.

The rearrangement links TRBV25-1 to TRBJ2-7; tentative D call: TRBD2 (5 bases). Trimming left V 4 bases short and J 4 bases short, with 14 bases between. Germline values: CDR1 MGHDK, CDR2 SYGVNS. The CDR3 is made up of 14 amino acids. This CDR3 is CASSALGGRYEQYF. CDR3 nucleotide sequence: TGTGCCAGCAGTGCCCTGGGCGGGCGTTACGAGCAGTACTTC.

The gene calls are TRBV2 and TRBJ1-2; D is perhaps TRBD1 (6 bases). The CDR3 runs 15 residues. CDR1 is SNHLY, CDR2 FYNNEI, per germline. V shed 4 bases and J shed 8 bases, with 20 bases lying between them. CDR3 in amino acids: CASSVTGGTGKGYTF. The CDR3 DNA follows: TGTGCCAGCAGTGTTACGGGAGGAACAGGGAAGGGCTACACCTTC.

The chain uses TRBV28 and TRBJ1-2; 8 bases are a match to TRBD1. Per germline, CDR1 MDHEN and CDR2 SYDVKM. Trimming cost V 4 bases and J 4 bases; bases outside gene matches: 8. This CDR3 is built from 15 residues. CDR3 sequence: CASSSIQGVVYGYTF. In DNA, the CDR3 is TGTGCCAGCAGTTCGATACAGGGGGTAGTCTATGGCTACACCTTC.

This chain connects TRBV5-4 to TRBJ1-6; D is possibly TRBD1 (5 bases). Trimming took 0 bases from V and 5 from J, leaving 9 bases between them. CDR3 length: 15 amino acids. CDR1 and CDR2 from the germline V gene are SGHNT and YYREEE (reference sequence). CDR3 bases: TGTGCCAGCAGCTTGGCCAGGGCGAATAATTCACCCCTCCACTTT. Its protein product is CASSLARANNSPLHF.

V is TRBV28 and J is TRBJ1-1, with D unclear. V was shortened by 8 bases and J by 11 bases, with 18 bases between the two germline ends. Germline loops: CDR1 MDHEN, CDR2 SYDVKM. This CDR3 spans 12 amino acids. The DNA of the CDR3 is TGTGCCAGCGCTCGGGGAACGGTGGCCGCTTTCTTT. The encoded protein is CASARGTVAAFF.

This clone was recorded a few times. The CDR3: CASSQTQGRGNTIYF. The CDR3 bases are TGTGCCAGCAGTCAAACACAGGGCCGCGGAAACACCATATATTTT. The chain joins TRBV6-5 to TRBJ1-3; the D gene is possibly TRBD1 (6 bases). This CDR3 spans 15 amino acids. Germline-derived CDR1 and CDR2 are MNHEY and SVGAGI. V was shortened by 5 bases and J by 4 bases, with 15 bases between the two germline ends.

This chain uses TRBV30 with TRBJ1-2; tentatively, D is TRBD1 (5 bases). Per germline, CDR1 GTSNPN and CDR2 SVGIG (reference sequence). The CDR3 runs to 15 residues. V shed 5 bases and J shed 0 bases, with 16 bases lying between them. The CDR3 here is CAWGGVYRTNYGYTF. Written as DNA, the CDR3 is TGTGCCTGGGGCGGGGTGTACAGGACTAACTATGGCTACACCTTC. Filled out from reference TRBV30 and TRBJ1-2, the complete variable domain reads SQTIHQWPATLVQPVGSPLSLECTVEGTSNPNLYWYRQAAGRGLQLLFYSVGIGQISSEVPQNLSASRPQDRQFILSSKKLLLSDSGFYLCAWGGVYRTNYGYTFGSGTRLTVV.

This clone was detected only a few times. The CDR3 DNA sequence: TGCGCCAGCAGCCAAGAAGGGACAGGGTGCGGCTACACCTTC. It encodes CASSQEGTGCGYTF. The chain employs TRBV4-1 and TRBJ1-2; 9 nucleotides align to TRBD1. V lost 0 bases and J lost 8; bases outside the gene matches: 4. Germline CDR1 and CDR2: MGHRA and YSYEKL. CDR3 length: 14 residues.

This clone was found a few times. This chain connects TRBV6-5 to TRBJ2-7; tentatively, D is TRBD1 (6 bases). Trimming stripped 8 bases from V and 0 bases from J, with 11 bases between. The CDR3 contains 13 residues. CDR1 is MNHEY, CDR2 SVGAGI, per germline. This chain's CDR3 is CASHRAYSYEQYF. In DNA, the CDR3 is TGTGCCAGCCACAGGGCTTACTCCTACGAGCAGTACTTC.